The 25 T cell receptor beta chains given below trace back to one sample, sequenced in a study of T cell responses to AZD1222 COVID-19 vaccine. Only in-frame clones appear in the TCRdb table, and some are missing; sequencing was by immunoSEQ multiplex PCR. This table holds over 110,000 clones, approximately 93% found once. The material was peripheral blood, obtained after recovery from COVID-19. These receptors were obtained from an adult who had recovered from COVID-19.

A few counts support this clone. The chain is built from TRBV2 and TRBJ1-5, with D unclear. The CDR3 is 14 amino acids. Germline CDR1 reads SNHLY; CDR2 reads FYNNEI. With 7 bases removed from V and 0 bases from J, the gap between germline ends came to 10 bases. DNA of the CDR3: TGTGCCAGCACTGTAGGTGGTAGCAATCAGCCCCAGCATTTT. It codes for CASTVGGSNQPQHF.

V usage is TRBV6-6 and J usage is TRBJ1-6; TRBD1 matches 7 bases. The CDR3 covers 15 residues. V shed 2 bases, J shed 7 bases, and the junction held 5 bases outside the gene matches. Germline lookup yields CDR1 MNHNY and CDR2 SVGAGI (reference sequence). The DNA of the CDR3 is TGTGCCAGCAGTTACCCTGGACAGGCCAATTCACCCCTCCACTTT. It is translated as CASSYPGQANSPLHF.

The genes are TRBV18 and TRBJ1-4, with no clear D. The germline V and J ends were trimmed by 0 bases and 8 bases, with 4 bases remaining between them. Germline loops: CDR1 KGHSH, CDR2 LQKENI. This CDR3 has 12 amino acids. The CDR3 reads CASSPPSEKLFF. The CDR3 DNA reads TGTGCCAGCTCACCACCGTCCGAAAAACTGTTTTTT.

This clone was seen a handful of times. The V gene is TRBV5-6, the J gene TRBJ1-4; TRBD1 aligns across 7 bases. Germline CDR1 is SGHDT and CDR2 is YYEEEE. V lost 0 bases, J lost 8 bases, and 4 bases stayed unmatched. The CDR3 totals 14 residues. CDR3 sequence (DNA): TGTGCCAGCAGCTTGGAGGGGGCACTAGAAAAACTGTTTTTT. Encoded protein: CASSLEGALEKLFF.

V is TRBV5-1 and J is TRBJ2-7; TRBD1 might be the D (6 bases). The germline gives CDR1 SGHRS, CDR2 YFSETQ. V was trimmed by 4 bases and J by 4 bases, leaving 12 bases between them. The CDR3 has 13 residues. The chain's CDR3 is CASSTPQGYEQYF. The CDR3, as DNA: TGCGCCAGCAGCACGCCCCAGGGGTACGAGCAGTACTTC.

The gene calls are TRBV5-1 and TRBJ2-5; D ambiguous. V gave up 2 bases and J gave up 0 bases, with 5 bases separating them. This CDR3 contains 13 residues. Per the germline V gene, CDR1 is SGHRS and CDR2 is YFSETQ. CDR3 coding DNA: TGCGCCAGCAGCTTCGCATACCAAGAGACCCAGTACTTC. This codes for CASSFAYQETQYF.

The rearrangement joins TRBV28 to TRBJ2-7, with a possible D match to TRBD1 (5 bases). CDR3 size: 15 residues. With 2 bases removed from V and 3 bases from J, the gap between germline ends came to 14 bases. CDR1 is MDHEN, CDR2 SYDVKM, per germline. As DNA, the CDR3 is TGTGCCAGCAGTTTAGCAGACAGAGATTACTACGAGCAGTACTTC. Amino acids: CASSLADRDYYEQYF.

The chain has TRBV24-1 and TRBJ2-3; the D is unclear. V gave up 1 base and J gave up 6 bases, with 10 bases separating them. The CDR3 runs to 14 residues. Germline V gene lookup returns CDR1 KGHDR and CDR2 SFDVKD. CDR3 nucleotides: TGTGCCACCAGTGATTTCCGCGGATCTGATACGCAGTATTTT. It encodes CATSDFRGSDTQYF.

V gene TRBV28 combines with J gene TRBJ2-5; 12 bases match TRBD2. CDR1 is MDHEN, CDR2 SYDVKM, per germline. The CDR3 runs to 21 residues. Trimming cost V 6 bases and J 5 bases; bases outside gene matches: 25. The CDR3 loop reads CASSLNPWETSGSSRSETQYF. The CDR3 bases are TGTGCCAGCAGCCTGAACCCTTGGGAGACTAGCGGGAGTAGTAGATCGGAGACCCAGTACTTC.

The chain recombines TRBV18 with TRBJ2-1; 14 bases map to TRBD2. The ends lost 3 bases at V and 6 bases at J; junction bases unmatched: 4. Per the germline V gene, CDR1 is KGHSH and CDR2 is LQKENI. The CDR3 runs 16 residues. CDR3 nucleotides: TGTGCCAGCTCACCCCCGGGACTAGCGGGAGTCAATGAGCAGTTCTTC. It codes for CASSPPGLAGVNEQFF.

J is TRBJ2-7 and V is TRBV4-1, with 10 bases matching TRBD2. Trimming took 6 bases from V and 2 from J; bases not matched to a gene: 4. The V gene's germline CDR1 is MGHRA and CDR2 YSYEKL. The CDR3 is made up of 14 amino acids. In DNA form, the CDR3 reads TGCGCCAGCAGGCCAGCGGGAGGGCCCTACGAGCAGTACTTC. Its translation is CASRPAGGPYEQYF.

V usage is TRBV4-1 and J usage is TRBJ2-7, with 8 bases fitting TRBD1. The V gene's germline CDR1 is MGHRA and CDR2 YSYEKL. Trimming removed 2 bases from V and 0 bases from J; junction bases left unmatched: 6. The CDR3 spans 16 residues. The CDR3 sequence is CASSQLNRGDSYEQYF. Written as DNA, the CDR3 is TGCGCCAGCAGCCAATTGAACAGGGGGGACTCCTACGAGCAGTACTTC.

The rearrangement joins TRBV2 to TRBJ2-3; TRBD2 might be the D (6 bases). The CDR3 is made up of 16 amino acids. The V gene lost 2 bases and the J gene lost 1 base, with 13 bases spanning the gap. From germline, CDR1 is SNHLY and CDR2 FYNNEI. The CDR3 is CASSEHRGAGTDTQYF. In nucleotides, the CDR3 is TGTGCCAGCAGTGAACACCGCGGGGCTGGCACAGATACGCAGTATTTT.

The chain couples TRBV7-2 to TRBJ1-5; 7 bases are a match to TRBD1. The CDR3 is 15 amino acids. The J segment lost 3 bases and the V segment lost 5 bases, leaving 7 bases of the junction unmatched. Germline CDR1 SGHTA, CDR2 FQGNSA. The CDR3, as DNA: TGTGCCAGCAGCACCCAGGACAGGAACAATCAGCCCCAGCATTTT. Translated, it gives CASSTQDRNNQPQHF.

The chain couples TRBV9 to TRBJ1-1, with D unresolved. Germline V CDR1 and CDR2: SGDLS, YYNGEE. V lost 0 bases and J lost 1, with 7 bases in between. The length of the CDR3 is 14 residues. CDR3 nucleotides: TGTGCCAGCAGCGTAGGGGGATGGAACACTGAAGCTTTCTTT. It yields the protein CASSVGGWNTEAFF.

This chain links TRBV19 with TRBJ2-7, with a tentative D call TRBD1 (6 bases). The CDR3 loop spans 15 amino acids. V dropped 4 bases and J dropped 0 bases, with 13 bases sitting between them. The germline V gene encodes CDR1 LNHDA and CDR2 SQIVND (reference sequence). CDR3 nucleotides: TGTGCCAGTAGTACCCTCGACAGGATCTCCTACGAGCAGTACTTC. As protein: CASSTLDRISYEQYF.

The chain uses TRBV2 and TRBJ1-6; D is perhaps TRBD1 (5 bases). Trimming shortened V by 8 bases and J by 10 bases, and 15 bases separated the two germline ends. Germline assignment: CDR1 SNHLY and CDR2 FYNNEI. CDR3 length equals 13 residues. The CDR3 region has the DNA TGTGCCAGCTTACAGGTCACGGAGTCACCCCTCCACTTT. Amino acid sequence: CASLQVTESPLHF.

The chain carries TRBV6-2 or TRBV6-3 and TRBJ2-3, with TRBD1 as a possible D gene (6 bases). Trimming left V 5 bases short and J 3 bases short, with 15 bases between. The CDR3 is 15 residues long. From germline, CDR1 is MNHEY and CDR2 SVGEGT. The CDR3 DNA is TGTGCCAGCAGTCTGTGGGGGCAAGAGACAGATACGCAGTATTTT. This gives the protein CASSLWGQETDTQYF.

The rearrangement links TRBV6-1 to TRBJ2-1; 8 bases fit TRBD2. This CDR3 is 22 amino acids long. J lost 0 bases, V lost 1 base, and 20 bases had no gene match. Germline loops: CDR1 MNHNS, CDR2 SASEGT. The CDR3: CASSEVGVRGLVWSTSYNEQFF. The CDR3 DNA reads as TGTGCCAGCAGTGAAGTTGGAGTTAGGGGACTAGTATGGAGTACCTCCTACAATGAGCAGTTCTTC.

The chain couples TRBV14 to TRBJ1-2, with D perhaps matching TRBD1 (6 bases). This CDR3 region has 16 residues. The V and J ends lost 1 base and 3 bases respectively, with 15 bases between them. Germline V gene sequence: CDR1 SGHDN, CDR2 FVKESK. CDR3 protein: CASSQAPGGLDYGYTF. CDR3 in DNA: TGTGCCAGCAGCCAAGCCCCGGGGGGGCTGGACTATGGCTACACCTTC.

The V call is TRBV7-9, the J call TRBJ2-7; 9 bases line up with TRBD2. Germline-derived CDR1 and CDR2 are SEHNR and FQNEAQ (reference sequence). V lost 1 base to trimming and J lost 0 bases; unmatched junction nucleotides: 1. This CDR3 has 15 residues. The CDR3 reads CASSLVSGSSYEQYF. DNA for the CDR3: TGTGCCAGCAGCTTAGTTAGCGGGAGCTCCTACGAGCAGTACTTC.

The V and J genes are TRBV25-1 and TRBJ2-7; 9 nucleotides agree with TRBD2. The CDR3 has 14 residues. Looked up from germline, CDR1 is MGHDK and CDR2 is SYGVNS. The ends lost 11 bases at V and 2 bases at J; junction bases unmatched: 10. The DNA for the CDR3 is TGTGCCGCGGGGGGGACAGCTGAAACCTACGAGCAGTACTTC. Translating it yields CAAGGTAETYEQYF.

The V gene is TRBV27, the J gene TRBJ2-7; 10 nucleotides align to TRBD2. V gave up 4 bases and J gave up 4 bases; unmatched junction bases: 4. Germline-derived CDR1 and CDR2 are MNHEY and SMNVEV (reference sequence). The CDR3 extends over 14 amino acids. The CDR3 DNA reads TGTGCCAGCAGTTCGGAGCGGGAGGGATACGAGCAGTACTTC. Translated, it gives CASSSEREGYEQYF.

Concerning this clone itself: The identical CDR3 is also encoded by other nucleotide sequences in the sample. The chain's CDR3 is CASSLDTNTEAFF. The CDR3 DNA is TGTGCCAGCAGCTTAGATACGAACACTGAAGCTTTCTTT. This sequence joins TRBV7-9 and TRBJ1-1, with D uncertain. Per germline, CDR1 SEHNR and CDR2 FQNEAQ (reference sequence). V lost 1 base, J lost 1 base, and 4 bases lay in between. This CDR3 has 13 residues.

This chain links TRBV6-5 with TRBJ1-6; a weak D match, TRBD1 (5 bases). Trimming removed 0 bases from V and 7 bases from J, with 10 bases in between. The CDR3 covers 15 residues. Germline V gives CDR1 MNHEY, CDR2 SVGAGI. The CDR3 loop is CASSYSEEGNSPLHF. The CDR3 nucleotides are TGTGCCAGCAGTTACTCTGAAGAGGGGAATTCACCCCTCCACTTT.